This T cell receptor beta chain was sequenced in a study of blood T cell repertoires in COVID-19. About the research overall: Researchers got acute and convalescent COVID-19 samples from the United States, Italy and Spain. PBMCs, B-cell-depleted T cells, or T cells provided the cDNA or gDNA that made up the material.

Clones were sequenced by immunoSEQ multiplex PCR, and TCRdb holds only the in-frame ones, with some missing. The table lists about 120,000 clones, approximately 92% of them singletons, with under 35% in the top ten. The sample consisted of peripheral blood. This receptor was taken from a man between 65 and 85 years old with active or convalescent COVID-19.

The CDR3 loop reads CASSSWGQGIQETQYF. DNA of the CDR3: TGTGCCAGCAGCTCGTGGGGACAGGGGATCCAAGAGACCCAGTACTTC. The genes are TRBV7-8 and TRBJ2-5; 10 bases are a match to TRBD1. The CDR3 is 16 amino acids. Trimming cost V 4 bases and J 1 base; bases outside gene matches: 6. In germline, CDR1 is SGHVS, CDR2 FQNEAQ.